The rows below give T cell receptor beta chains drawn from one sample of a study of blood T cell repertoires in COVID-19. Sequencing was performed with immunoSEQ multiplex PCR; in TCRdb, only in-frame clones are kept and a portion is missing. The repertoire holds some 460,000 clones, with 85% to 90% as singletons. The sample was peripheral blood. The receptor set was obtained from a woman aged 25 to 45 with acute or convalescent COVID-19. CDR3s include the opening cysteine and the closing phenylalanine or tryptophan. D genes are given only for firm matches. Size tells how often a clone was seen (once, few, many) or the class of an expanded clone, and some rows leave it out.

J gene,clone size,D gene,V gene,CDR3 protein,CDR3 DNA
TRBJ1-2,.,.,TRBV7-9,CASSGRGLLYGYTF,TGTGCCAGCAGCGGAAGGGGACTGCTTTATGGCTACACCTTC
TRBJ1-2,.,.,TRBV6-5,CASSSGQLNYGYTF,TGTGCCAGCAGTTCGGGACAACTTAACTATGGCTACACCTTC
TRBJ2-1,.,TRBD1,TRBV2,CASSPGTGPFF,TGTGCCAGCAGTCCAGGGACAGGGCCGTTCTTC
TRBJ2-5,.,.,TRBV7-2,CASSRVGDQETQYF,TGTGCCAGCAGCCGCGTAGGGGACCAAGAGACCCAGTACTTC
TRBJ1-6,.,TRBD1,TRBV5-6,CASGTGNSPLHF,TGTGCCAGCGGGACAGGGAATTCACCCCTCCACTTT
TRBJ1-6,.,.,TRBV2,CASSDRQVRTDSPLHF,TGTGCCAGCAGTGACCGACAGGTCCGGACGGATTCACCCCTCCACTTT
TRBJ2-5,once,TRBD2,TRBV2,CASSKGGGGAGETQYF,TGTGCCAGCAGTAAGGGCGGCGGGGGGGCCGGGGAGACCCAGTACTTC
TRBJ2-7,.,.,TRBV2,CASSEGLVVEQYF,TGTGCCAGCAGTGAAGGACTAGTTGTTGAGCAGTACTTC
TRBJ1-4,.,.,TRBV5-5,CASSFGGAGEKLFF,TGTGCCAGCAGCTTTGGAGGGGCAGGTGAAAAACTGTTTTTT
TRBJ2-5,.,.,TRBV12-3/TRBV12-4,CASTGSIQETQYF,TGTGCCAGCACGGGATCGATACAAGAGACCCAGTACTTC
TRBJ2-3,.,.,TRBV5-1,CASSFGTDTQYF,TGCGCCAGCAGCTTCGGGACAGATACGCAGTATTTT
TRBJ1-6,few,TRBD1,TRBV2,CASRERLGQGNSPLHF,TGTGCCAGCAGAGAGAGACTGGGACAGGGGAATTCACCCCTCCACTTT
TRBJ1-3,few,TRBD1,TRBV28,CASTRDRLSGNTIYF,TGTGCCAGCACACGGGACAGGCTCTCTGGAAACACCATATATTTT
TRBJ2-2,once,.,TRBV5-4,CASSRITGTPNTGELFF,TGTGCCAGCAGCCGGATTACCGGGACTCCGAACACCGGGGAGCTGTTTTTT